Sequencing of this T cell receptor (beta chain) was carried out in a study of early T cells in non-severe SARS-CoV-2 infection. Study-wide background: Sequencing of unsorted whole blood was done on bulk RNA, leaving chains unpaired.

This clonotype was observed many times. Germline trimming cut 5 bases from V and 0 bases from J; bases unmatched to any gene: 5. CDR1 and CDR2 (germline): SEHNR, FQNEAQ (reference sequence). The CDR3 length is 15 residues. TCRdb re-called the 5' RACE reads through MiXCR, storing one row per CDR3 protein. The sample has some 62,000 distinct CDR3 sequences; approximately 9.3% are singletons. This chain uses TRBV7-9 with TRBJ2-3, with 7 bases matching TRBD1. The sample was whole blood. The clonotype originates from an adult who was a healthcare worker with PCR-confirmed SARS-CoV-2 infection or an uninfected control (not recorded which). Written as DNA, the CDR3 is TGTGCCAGCAGCCCGGGGACAGATAGCACAGATACGCAGTATTTT. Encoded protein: CASSPGTDSTDTQYF.